This TCR beta chain stems from a study of T-cell memory formation after mild COVID-19. Across the whole study: The two donors had largely donor-specific TCR clusters. General study results and limits: The authors left the SARS-CoV-2 specificity of second-wave clones peaking on day 37 unconfirmed.

The 5'RACE method, run with constant-segment primers, produced TCR alpha and TCR beta cDNA libraries (carrying sample barcodes and UMIs). TCRdb re-derived calls from the 5' RACE reads in MiXCR, one entry per CDR3 protein. The sample lists 400,000 to 450,000 distinct CDR3 sequences; about a sixth were seen once. V lost 5 bases, J lost 5 bases, and 10 bases lay in between. The CDR3 covers 12 residues. Germline CDR1 is MNHEY and CDR2 is SMNVEV (reference sequence). This clonotype was seen only a few times. Its antigen is as yet unknown. The TCR comes from a man aged 18 to 30 who had mild COVID-19 (a few samples of this study predate the infection). Cell type and time point are not known. The chain combines TRBV27 with TRBJ2-7; weak D call: TRBD1 (5 bases). Input material: PBMCs or a T cell subset sorted from them (not recorded which). The CDR3 DNA reads as TGTGCCAGCAGTGGCAGGGTAGACGAGCAGTACGTC. It yields the protein CASSGRVDEQYV.